This T cell receptor beta chain is drawn from a study of control samples from healthy donors and cancer patients. The CDR3 extends over 16 amino acids. Unmatched junction bases numbered 6, after V lost 0 bases and J lost 4 bases. Germline loops: CDR1 LGHNT, CDR2 FRNRAP. The data were produced by immunoSEQ multiplex PCR, yet TCRdb's version contains in-frame clones alone and is incomplete. This table holds 120,000 or so clones, approximately 93% found once. Sequencing was performed on blood. The TCR comes from a young woman in good health. J is TRBJ1-2 and V is TRBV12-5, with 9 bases aligning to TRBD1. Here the CDR3 reads CASGLVPRDRVYGYTF. The CDR3 DNA follows: TGTGCTAGTGGTTTGGTACCCAGGGACAGGGTCTATGGCTACACCTTC.